This TCR beta chain was recovered during a study of prognosis after radiotherapy for stage I lung cancer. Study summary: With a biologically effective dose of at least 100 Gy, radiotherapy took the form of SBRT split into 3 to 5 fractions.

As to this clonotype: The antigen is not known.

It was by two-round multiplex PCR that TCR beta CDR3 was amplified from genomic DNA. Individual primers that were specific to each TRBV and TRBJ gene served in first-round PCR. TCRdb passed the multiplex PCR reads through MiXCR, listing each CDR3 protein once. The data hold fewer than 25,000 distinct CDR3 sequences, with 40% observed a single time. The CDR3 loop spans 15 amino acids. V lost 6 bases and J 4 bases, leaving 18 bases between the germline ends. The germline V gene encodes CDR1 MDHEN and CDR2 SYDVKM. Study conclusions and caveats: Patients who had metastases reportedly showed TRBV and TRBJ gene usage that varied from that of patients who did not.

The source is a donor aged 50 or older with non-small cell lung cancer. The material was PBMCs, obtained before or after stereotactic body radiation therapy (not recorded which). The chain joins TRBV28 to TRBJ1-2, with TRBD1 as a possible D gene (6 bases). This chain's CDR3 is CASRIRDNPSYGYTF. CDR3 nucleotide sequence: TGTGCCAGCAGGATACGGGACAACCCTTCCTATGGCTACACCTTC.